The sequence of this T cell receptor beta chain was determined in a study of blood T cell repertoires in COVID-19. Study-level information: There were acute and convalescent COVID-19 samples, and they came from the United States, Italy and Spain. Nucleic acid was either cDNA or gDNA, and it came from T cells, B-cell-depleted T cells, or PBMCs.

How the authors handled the data: Estimated nucleated cell counts came from reference gene primer amplification. Measured with immunoSEQ multiplex PCR; TCRdb has only the in-frame clones, and not every one. V and J calls plus clone size are reproduced from that table; the DNA served to infer D and trimming. The table lists 95,000 to 120,000 clones, about four fifths of them singletons. In its sample, this clone was seen a few times. Trimming cost V 5 bases and J 4 bases; bases outside gene matches: 10. The germline CDR1 and CDR2 sequences are MNHEY and SVGAGI. The CDR3 has 15 amino acids. The source is a woman aged 70 to 79 with acute or convalescent COVID-19. Material: peripheral blood. The J gene is TRBJ2-7, the V gene TRBV6-5; 8 bases are a match to TRBD1. The DNA of the CDR3 is TGTGCCAGCAGTCCACAGACAGGGGCCAGATACGAGCAGTACTTC. Its translation is CASSPQTGARYEQYF.